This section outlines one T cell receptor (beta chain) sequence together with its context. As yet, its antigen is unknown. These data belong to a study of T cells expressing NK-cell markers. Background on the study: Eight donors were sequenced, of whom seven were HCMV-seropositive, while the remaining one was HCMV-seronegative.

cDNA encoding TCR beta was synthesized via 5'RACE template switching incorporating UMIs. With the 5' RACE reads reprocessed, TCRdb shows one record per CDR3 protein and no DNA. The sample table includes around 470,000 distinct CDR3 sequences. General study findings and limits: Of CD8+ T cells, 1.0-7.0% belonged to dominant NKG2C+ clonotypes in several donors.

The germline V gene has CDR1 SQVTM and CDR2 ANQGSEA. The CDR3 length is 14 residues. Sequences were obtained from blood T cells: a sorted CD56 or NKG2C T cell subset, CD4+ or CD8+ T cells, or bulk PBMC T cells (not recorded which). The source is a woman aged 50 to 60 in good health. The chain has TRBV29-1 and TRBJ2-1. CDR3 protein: CSVVPKSSYNEQFF.